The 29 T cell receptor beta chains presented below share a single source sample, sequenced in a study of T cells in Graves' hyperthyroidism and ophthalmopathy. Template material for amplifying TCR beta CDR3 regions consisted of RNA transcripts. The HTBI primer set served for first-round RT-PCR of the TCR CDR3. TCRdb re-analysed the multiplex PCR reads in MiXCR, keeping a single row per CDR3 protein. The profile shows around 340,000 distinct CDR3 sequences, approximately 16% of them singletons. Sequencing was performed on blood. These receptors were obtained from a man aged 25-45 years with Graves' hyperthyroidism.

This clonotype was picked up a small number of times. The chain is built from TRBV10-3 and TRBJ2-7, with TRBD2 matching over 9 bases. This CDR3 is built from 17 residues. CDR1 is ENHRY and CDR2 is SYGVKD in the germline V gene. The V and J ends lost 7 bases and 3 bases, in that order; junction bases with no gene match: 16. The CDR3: CAIKGAGLAGKYYEQYF. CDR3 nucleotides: TGTGCCATCAAAGGGGCAGGCCTAGCGGGAAAGTACTACGAGCAGTACTTC.

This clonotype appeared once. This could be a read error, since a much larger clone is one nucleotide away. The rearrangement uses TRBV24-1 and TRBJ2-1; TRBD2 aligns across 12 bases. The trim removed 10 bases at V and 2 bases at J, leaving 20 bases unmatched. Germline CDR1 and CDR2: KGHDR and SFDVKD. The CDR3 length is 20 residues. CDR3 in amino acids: CATAHKRTSGNPLPYNEQFF. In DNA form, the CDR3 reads TGTGCCACTGCACACAAAAGGACTAGCGGGAACCCTCTCCCCTACAATGAGCAGTTCTTC.

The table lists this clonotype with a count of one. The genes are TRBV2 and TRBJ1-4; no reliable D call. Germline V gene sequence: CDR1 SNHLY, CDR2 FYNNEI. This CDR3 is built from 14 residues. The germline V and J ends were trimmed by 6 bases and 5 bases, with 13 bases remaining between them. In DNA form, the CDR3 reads TGTGCCAGCAGCGCCGGGGATTTCAATGAAAAACTGTTTTTT. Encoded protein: CASSAGDFNEKLFF. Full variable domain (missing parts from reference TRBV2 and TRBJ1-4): EPEVTQTPSHQVTQMGQEVILRCVPISNHLYFYWYRQILGQKVEFLVSFYNNEISEKSEIFDDQFSVERPDGSNFTLKIRSTKLEDSAMYFCASSAGDFNEKLFFGSGTQLSVL.

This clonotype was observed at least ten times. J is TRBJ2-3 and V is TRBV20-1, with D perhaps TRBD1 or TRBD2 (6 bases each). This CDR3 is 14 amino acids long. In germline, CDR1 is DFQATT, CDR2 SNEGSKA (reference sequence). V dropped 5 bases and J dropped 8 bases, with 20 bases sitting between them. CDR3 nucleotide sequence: TGCAGTGCTGTACCGGGACCCGGAGGGGGTACGCAGTATTTT. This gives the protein CSAVPGPGGGTQYF.

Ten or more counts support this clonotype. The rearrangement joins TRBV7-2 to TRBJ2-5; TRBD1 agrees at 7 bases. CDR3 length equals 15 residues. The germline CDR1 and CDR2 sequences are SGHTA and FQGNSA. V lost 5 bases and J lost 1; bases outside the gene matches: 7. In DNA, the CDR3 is TGTGCCAGCAGCCTGAACAGGGGTATCCAAGAGACCCAGTACTTC. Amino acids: CASSLNRGIQETQYF.

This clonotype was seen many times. CDR3 sequence (DNA): TGTGCCTGGAGTATGGAGGGACTTTCCTACGAGCAGTACTTC. Its translation: CAWSMEGLSYEQYF. The chain has TRBV30 and TRBJ2-7; possible D gene TRBD2, 6 bases. CDR1 is GTSNPN and CDR2 is SVGIG in the germline V gene (reference sequence). This CDR3 region has 14 residues. Trimming took off 2 bases at V and 1 base at J, with 12 bases between the two ends. The full variable domain, completed using reference TRBV30 and TRBJ2-7, is SQTIHQWPATLVQPVGSPLSLECTVEGTSNPNLYWYRQAAGRGLQLLFYSVGIGQISSEVPQNLSASRPQDRQFILSSKKLLLSDSGFYLCAWSMEGLSYEQYFGPGTRLTVT.

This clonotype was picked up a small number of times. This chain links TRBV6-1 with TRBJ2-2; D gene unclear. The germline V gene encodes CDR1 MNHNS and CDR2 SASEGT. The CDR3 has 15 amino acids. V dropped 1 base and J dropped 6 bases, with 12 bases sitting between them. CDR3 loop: CASSEDYLRAGELFF. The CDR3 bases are TGTGCCAGCAGTGAAGACTACCTAAGGGCCGGGGAGCTGTTTTTT.

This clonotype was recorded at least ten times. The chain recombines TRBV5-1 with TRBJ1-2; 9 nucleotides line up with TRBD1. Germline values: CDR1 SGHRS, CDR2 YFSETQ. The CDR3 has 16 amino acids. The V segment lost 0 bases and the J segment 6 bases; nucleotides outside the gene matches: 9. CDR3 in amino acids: CASSLGGTGTGHGYTF. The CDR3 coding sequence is TGCGCCAGCAGCTTGGGGGGAACCGGGACAGGGCATGGCTACACCTTC.

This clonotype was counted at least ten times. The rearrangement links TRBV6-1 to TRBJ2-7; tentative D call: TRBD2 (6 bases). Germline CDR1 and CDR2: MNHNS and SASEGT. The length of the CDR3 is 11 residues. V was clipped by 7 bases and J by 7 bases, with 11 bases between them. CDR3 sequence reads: CASTGLGEQYF. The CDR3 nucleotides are TGTGCCAGCACGGGACTGGGAGAGCAGTACTTC.

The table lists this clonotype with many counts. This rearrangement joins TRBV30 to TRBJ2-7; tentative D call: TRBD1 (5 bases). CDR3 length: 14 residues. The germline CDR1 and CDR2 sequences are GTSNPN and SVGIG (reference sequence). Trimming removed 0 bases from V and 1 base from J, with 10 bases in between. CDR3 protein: CAWSVQDGSYEQYF. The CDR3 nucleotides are TGTGCCTGGAGTGTACAGGACGGATCCTACGAGCAGTACTTC.

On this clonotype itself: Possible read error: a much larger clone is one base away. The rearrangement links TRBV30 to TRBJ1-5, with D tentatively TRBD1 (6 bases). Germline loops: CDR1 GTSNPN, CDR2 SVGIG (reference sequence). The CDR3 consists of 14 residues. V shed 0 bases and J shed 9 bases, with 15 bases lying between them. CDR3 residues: CAWSVRGGERPQHF. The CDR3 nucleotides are TGTGCCTGGAGTGTAAGAGGGGGTGAGAGGCCCCAGCATTTT.

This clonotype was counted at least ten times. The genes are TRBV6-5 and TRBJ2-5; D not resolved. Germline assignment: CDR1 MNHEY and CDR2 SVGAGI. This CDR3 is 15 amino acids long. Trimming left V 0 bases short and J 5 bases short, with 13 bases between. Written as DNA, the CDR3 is TGTGCCAGCAGTTACTCGATGGGCAGCAGTGAGACCCAGTACTTC. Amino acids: CASSYSMGSSETQYF.

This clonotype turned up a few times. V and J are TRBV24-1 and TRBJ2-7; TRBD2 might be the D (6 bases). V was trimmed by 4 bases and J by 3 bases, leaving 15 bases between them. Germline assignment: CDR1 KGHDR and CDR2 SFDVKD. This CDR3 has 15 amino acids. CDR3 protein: CATSDLSGGGYEQYF. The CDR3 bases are TGTGCCACCAGTGACCTTAGCGGAGGCGGCTACGAGCAGTACTTC.

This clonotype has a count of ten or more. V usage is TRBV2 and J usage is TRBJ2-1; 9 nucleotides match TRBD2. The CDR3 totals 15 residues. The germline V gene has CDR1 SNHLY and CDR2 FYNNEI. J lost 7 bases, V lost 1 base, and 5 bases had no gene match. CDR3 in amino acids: CASSEGVTSGNEQFF. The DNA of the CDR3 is TGTGCCAGCAGTGAAGGTGTGACTAGCGGAAATGAGCAGTTCTTC.

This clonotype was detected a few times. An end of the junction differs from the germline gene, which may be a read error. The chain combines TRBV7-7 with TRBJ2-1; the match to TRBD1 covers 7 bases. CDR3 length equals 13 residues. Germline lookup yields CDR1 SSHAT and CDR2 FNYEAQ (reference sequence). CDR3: CASSVDRENEQFF. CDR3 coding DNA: TGTGCTAGCAGCGTTGACAGGGAAAATGAGCAGTTCTTC.

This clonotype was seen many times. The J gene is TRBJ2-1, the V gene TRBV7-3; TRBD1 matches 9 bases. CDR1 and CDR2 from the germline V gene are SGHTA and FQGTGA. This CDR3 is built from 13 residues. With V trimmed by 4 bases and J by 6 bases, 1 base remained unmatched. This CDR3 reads CASSSTGGNEQFF. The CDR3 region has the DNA TGTGCCAGCAGCTCGACAGGGGGCAATGAGCAGTTCTTC.

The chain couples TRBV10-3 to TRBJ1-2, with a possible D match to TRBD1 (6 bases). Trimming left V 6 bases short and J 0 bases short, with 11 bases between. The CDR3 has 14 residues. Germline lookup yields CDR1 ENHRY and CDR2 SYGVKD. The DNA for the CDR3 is TGTGCCATCAGCCAGGACAGAACTAACTATGGCTACACCTTC. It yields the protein CAISQDRTNYGYTF.

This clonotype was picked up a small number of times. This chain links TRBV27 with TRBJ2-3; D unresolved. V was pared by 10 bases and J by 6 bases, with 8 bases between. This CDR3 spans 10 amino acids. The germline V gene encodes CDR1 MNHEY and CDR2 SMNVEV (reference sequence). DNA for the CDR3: TGTGCCACCTTCGATGATACGCAGTATTTT. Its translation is CATFDDTQYF.

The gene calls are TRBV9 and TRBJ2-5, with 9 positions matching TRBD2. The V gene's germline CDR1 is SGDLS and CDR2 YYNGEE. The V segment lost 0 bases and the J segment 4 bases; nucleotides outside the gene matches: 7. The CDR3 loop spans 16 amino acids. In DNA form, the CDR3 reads TGTGCCAGCAGCGTAGGGGCTAGCGGGACGGTAGAGACCCAGTACTTC. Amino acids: CASSVGASGTVETQYF.

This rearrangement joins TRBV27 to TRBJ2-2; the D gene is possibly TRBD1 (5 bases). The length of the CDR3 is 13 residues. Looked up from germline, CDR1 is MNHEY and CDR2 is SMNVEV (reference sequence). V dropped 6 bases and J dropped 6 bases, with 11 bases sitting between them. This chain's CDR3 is CASSDSLAGELFF. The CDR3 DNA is TGTGCCAGCAGCGACAGTTTGGCCGGGGAGCTGTTTTTT.

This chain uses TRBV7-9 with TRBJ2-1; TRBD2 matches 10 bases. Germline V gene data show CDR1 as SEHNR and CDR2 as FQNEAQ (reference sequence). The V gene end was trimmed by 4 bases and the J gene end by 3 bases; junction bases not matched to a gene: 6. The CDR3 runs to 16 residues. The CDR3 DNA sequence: TGTGCCAGCAGCTCAACAATAGCGGGAGGCTACAATGAGCAGTTCTTC. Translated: CASSSTIAGGYNEQFF.

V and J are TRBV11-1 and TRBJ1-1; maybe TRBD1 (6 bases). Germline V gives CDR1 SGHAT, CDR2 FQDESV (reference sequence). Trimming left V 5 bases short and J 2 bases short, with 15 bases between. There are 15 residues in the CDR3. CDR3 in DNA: TGTGCCAGCAGCGGTAGAGGGGGGCCAAACACTGAAGCTTTCTTT. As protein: CASSGRGGPNTEAFF.

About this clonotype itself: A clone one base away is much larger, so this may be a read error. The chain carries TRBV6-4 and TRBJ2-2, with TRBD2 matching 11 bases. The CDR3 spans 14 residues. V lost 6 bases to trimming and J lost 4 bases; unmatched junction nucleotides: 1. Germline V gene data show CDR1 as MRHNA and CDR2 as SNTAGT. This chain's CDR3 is CASSGTSGTGELFF. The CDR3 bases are TGTGCCAGCAGCGGGACTAGCGGCACCGGGGAGCTGTTTTTT.

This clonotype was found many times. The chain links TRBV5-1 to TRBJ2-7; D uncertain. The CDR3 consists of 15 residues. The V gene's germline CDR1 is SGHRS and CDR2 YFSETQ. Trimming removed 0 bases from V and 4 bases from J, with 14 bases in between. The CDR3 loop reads CASSLAVGFEYEQYF. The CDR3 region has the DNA TGCGCCAGCAGCTTGGCCGTCGGATTCGAATACGAGCAGTACTTC.

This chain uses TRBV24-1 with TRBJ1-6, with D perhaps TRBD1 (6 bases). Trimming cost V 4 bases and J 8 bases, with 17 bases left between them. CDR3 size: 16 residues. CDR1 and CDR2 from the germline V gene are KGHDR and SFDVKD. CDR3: CATSDPRSRGDSPLHF. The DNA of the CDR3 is TGTGCCACCAGTGACCCCCGGAGTAGGGGGGATTCACCCCTCCACTTT.

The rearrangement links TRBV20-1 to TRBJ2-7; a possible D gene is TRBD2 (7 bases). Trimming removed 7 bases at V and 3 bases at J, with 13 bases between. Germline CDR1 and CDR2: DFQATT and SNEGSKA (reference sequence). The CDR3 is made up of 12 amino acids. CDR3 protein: CSGGGPLYEQYF. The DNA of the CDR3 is TGCAGTGGGGGGGGGCCTCTCTACGAGCAGTACTTC.

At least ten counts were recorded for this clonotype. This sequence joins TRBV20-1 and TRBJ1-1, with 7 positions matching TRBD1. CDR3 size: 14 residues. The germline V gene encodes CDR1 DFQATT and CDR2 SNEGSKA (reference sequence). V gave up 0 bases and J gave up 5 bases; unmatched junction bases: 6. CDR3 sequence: CSARDFHRGTEAFF. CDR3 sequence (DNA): TGCAGTGCTAGAGATTTCCACAGGGGAACTGAAGCTTTCTTT.

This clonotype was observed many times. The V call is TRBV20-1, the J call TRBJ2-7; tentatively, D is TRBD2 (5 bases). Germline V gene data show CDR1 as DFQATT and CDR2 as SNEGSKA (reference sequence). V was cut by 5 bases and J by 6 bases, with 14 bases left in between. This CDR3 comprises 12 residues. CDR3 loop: CSASPNGLEQYF. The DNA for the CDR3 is TGCAGTGCTTCCCCCAACGGACTCGAGCAGTACTTC.

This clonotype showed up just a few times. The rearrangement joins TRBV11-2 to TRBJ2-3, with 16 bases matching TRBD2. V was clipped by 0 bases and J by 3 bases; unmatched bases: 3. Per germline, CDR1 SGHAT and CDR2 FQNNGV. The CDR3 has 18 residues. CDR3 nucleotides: TGTGCCAGCAGCTTAGAGGGACTAGCGGGAGGGCCAACAGATACGCAGTATTTT. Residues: CASSLEGLAGGPTDTQYF.